This T cell receptor beta chain was obtained from a study of shared clonotypes between healthy human individuals. Measured with immunoSEQ multiplex PCR; TCRdb has only the in-frame clones, and not every one. The data hold roughly 2,500,000 clones, with more than 85% observed a single time. CDR1 is LNHDA and CDR2 is SQIVND in the germline V gene (reference sequence). CDR3 length equals 13 residues. Trimming stripped 7 bases from V and 8 bases from J, with 14 bases between. The chain is built from TRBV19 and TRBJ2-2, with a weak D call TRBD2 (6 bases). Sequencing was carried out using naive CD4+ T cells from PBMCs. Subset described: CD45RA+ positively selected. This TCR was sampled from a man aged 18 to 30 in good health. Some clones in this sample may be carry-over from other donors' samples. Here the CDR3 reads CASTGRELGELFF. The DNA for the CDR3 is TGTGCCAGTACTGGCCGGGAGCTAGGGGAGCTGTTTTTT.